This TCR beta chain comes out of a study of cytomegalovirus exposure and HLA in healthy donors. Regarding the study as a whole: Cytomegalovirus status was reportedly diagnosed by the classifier with high sensitivity and specificity. Most TCR sequences proved rare, with some public TCRs found in many donors. A few CMV-associated chains were confirmed in vitro to be specific for CMV antigens. One later analysis, an examination of the roughly 130 validation repertoires, found that first-cohort TCR clusters tended to co-occur in them.

Profiled with immunoSEQ multiplex PCR; TCRdb holds only in-frame clones, not every one. Of about 200,000 clones listed, roughly 84% were seen once; the top ten hold 1.5% to 2.5%. For this clone: Its antigen remains unknown.

Trimming at V came to 8 bases and at J to 1 base, leaving 8 bases not matched to a gene. Germline V gene data show CDR1 as GTSNPN and CDR2 as SVGIG (reference sequence). The CDR3 contains 14 residues. Sequenced material: PBMCs. This TCR was recovered from a woman aged 18-29 years in good health and CMV-seropositive. The chain combines TRBV30 with TRBJ2-3, with TRBD1 matching 8 bases. The CDR3: CADKDRDGTDTQYF. CDR3 in DNA: TGTGCCGACAAGGACAGGGACGGCACAGATACGCAGTATTTT.